This TCR beta chain was profiled in a study of blood T cell repertoires in COVID-19. Study overall: Acute and convalescent COVID-19 specimens originated in the United States, Italy and Spain. Sample material is recorded as cDNA or gDNA derived from T cells, B-cell-depleted T cells, or PBMCs.

Original handling: Amplification of reference gene primers was used by the study to estimate nucleated cell counts. Using immunoSEQ multiplex PCR, the repertoire was profiled, and TCRdb retains in-frame clones only, with some absent. V and J calls and clone size follow that table, whereas D and trimming were derived from the DNA. The sample carries about 67,000 clones, about 83% recorded once. Germline-derived CDR1 and CDR2 are ENHRY and SYGVKD. V was pared by 2 bases and J by 5 bases, with 13 bases between. CDR3 length equals 14 residues. Sequences were obtained from peripheral blood. This rearrangement joins TRBV10-3 to TRBJ2-7; D is perhaps TRBD2 (5 bases). The receptor was isolated from a woman older than 75 with acute or convalescent COVID-19. In DNA, the CDR3 is TGTGCCATCAGTGAGCGCGGGTCTCCCAACGAGCAGTACTTC. Translated, it gives CAISERGSPNEQYF.